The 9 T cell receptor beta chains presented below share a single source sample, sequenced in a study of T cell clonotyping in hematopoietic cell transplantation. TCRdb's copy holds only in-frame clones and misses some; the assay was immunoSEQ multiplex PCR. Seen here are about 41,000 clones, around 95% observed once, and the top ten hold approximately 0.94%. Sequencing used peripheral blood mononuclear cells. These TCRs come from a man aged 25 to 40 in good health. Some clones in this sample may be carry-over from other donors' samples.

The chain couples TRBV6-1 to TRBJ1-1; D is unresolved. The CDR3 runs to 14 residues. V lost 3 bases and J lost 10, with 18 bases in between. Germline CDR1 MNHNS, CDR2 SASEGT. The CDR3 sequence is CASSDSSPPVGAFF. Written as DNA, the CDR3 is TGTGCCAGCAGTGACTCGTCACCTCCAGTCGGAGCTTTCTTT.

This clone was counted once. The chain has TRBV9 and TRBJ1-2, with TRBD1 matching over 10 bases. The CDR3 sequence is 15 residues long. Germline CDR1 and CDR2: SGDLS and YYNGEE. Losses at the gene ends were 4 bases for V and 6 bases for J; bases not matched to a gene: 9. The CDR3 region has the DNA TGTGCCAGCAGCAAGGAGGGACAGGGGTGGAATGGCTACACCTTC. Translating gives CASSKEGQGWNGYTF.

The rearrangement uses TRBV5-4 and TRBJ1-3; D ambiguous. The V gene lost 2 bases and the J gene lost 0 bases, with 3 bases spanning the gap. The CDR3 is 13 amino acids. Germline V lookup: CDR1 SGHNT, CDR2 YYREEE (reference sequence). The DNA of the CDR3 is TGTGCCAGCAGCTTTTACTCTGGAAACACCATATATTTT. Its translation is CASSFYSGNTIYF.

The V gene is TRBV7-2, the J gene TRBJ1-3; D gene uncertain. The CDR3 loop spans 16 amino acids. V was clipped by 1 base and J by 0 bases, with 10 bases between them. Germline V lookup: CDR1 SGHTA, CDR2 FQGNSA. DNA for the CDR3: TGTGCCAGCAGCTTAGAAGGGCGGGTCTCTGGAAACACCATATATTTT. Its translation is CASSLEGRVSGNTIYF.

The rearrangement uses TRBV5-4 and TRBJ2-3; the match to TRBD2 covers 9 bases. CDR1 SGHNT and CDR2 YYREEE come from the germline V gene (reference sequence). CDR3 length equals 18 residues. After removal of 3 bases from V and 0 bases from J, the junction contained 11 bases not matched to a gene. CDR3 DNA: TGTGCCAGCAGCTCGCTAGCGGGGTCGTTTTCTAGCACAGATACGCAGTATTTT. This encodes CASSSLAGSFSSTDTQYF.

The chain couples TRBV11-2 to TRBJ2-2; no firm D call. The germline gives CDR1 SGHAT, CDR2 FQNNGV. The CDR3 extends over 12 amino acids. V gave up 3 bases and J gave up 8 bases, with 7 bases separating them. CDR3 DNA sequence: TGTGCCAGCAGCTTCGTTCCGGGGGAGCTGTTTTTT. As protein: CASSFVPGELFF.

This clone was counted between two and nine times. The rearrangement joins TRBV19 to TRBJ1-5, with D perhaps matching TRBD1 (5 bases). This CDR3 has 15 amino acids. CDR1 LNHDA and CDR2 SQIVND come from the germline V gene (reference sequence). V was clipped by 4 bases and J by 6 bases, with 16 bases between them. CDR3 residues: CASSNSRGRSQPQHF. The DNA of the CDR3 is TGTGCCAGTAGTAACTCCCGGGGCAGGAGTCAGCCCCAGCATTTT.

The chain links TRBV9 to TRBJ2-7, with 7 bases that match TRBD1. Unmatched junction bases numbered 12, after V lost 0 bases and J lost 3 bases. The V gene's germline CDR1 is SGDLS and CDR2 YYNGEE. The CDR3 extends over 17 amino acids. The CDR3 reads CASSVDGETGLGYEQYF. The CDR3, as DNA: TGTGCCAGCAGCGTAGACGGAGAGACAGGGCTTGGCTACGAGCAGTACTTC.

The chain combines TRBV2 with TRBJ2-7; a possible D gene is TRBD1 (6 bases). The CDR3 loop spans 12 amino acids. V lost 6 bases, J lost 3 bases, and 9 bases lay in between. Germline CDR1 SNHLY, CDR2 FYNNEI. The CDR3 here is CASRGDIYEQYF. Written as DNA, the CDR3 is TGTGCCAGCAGGGGGGACATCTACGAGCAGTACTTC. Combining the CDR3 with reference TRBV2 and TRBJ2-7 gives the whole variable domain EPEVTQTPSHQVTQMGQEVILRCVPISNHLYFYWYRQILGQKVEFLVSFYNNEISEKSEIFDDQFSVERPDGSNFTLKIRSTKLEDSAMYFCASRGDIYEQYFGPGTRLTVT.